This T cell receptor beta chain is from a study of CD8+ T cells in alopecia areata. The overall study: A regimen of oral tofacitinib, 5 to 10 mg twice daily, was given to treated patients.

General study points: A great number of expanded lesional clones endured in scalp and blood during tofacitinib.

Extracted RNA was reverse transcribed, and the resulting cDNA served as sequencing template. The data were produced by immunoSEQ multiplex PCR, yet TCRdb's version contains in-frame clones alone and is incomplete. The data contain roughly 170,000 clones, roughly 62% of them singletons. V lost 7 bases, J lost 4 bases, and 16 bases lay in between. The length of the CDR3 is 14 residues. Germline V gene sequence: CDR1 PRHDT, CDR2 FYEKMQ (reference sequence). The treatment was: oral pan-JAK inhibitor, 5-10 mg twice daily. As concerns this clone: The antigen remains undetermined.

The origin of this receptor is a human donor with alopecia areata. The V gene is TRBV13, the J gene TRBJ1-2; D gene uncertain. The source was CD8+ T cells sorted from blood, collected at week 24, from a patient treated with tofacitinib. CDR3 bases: TGTGCCAGCAACCTGAGACTTTCCCCCTATGGCTACACCTTC. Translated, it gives CASNLRLSPYGYTF.